The T cell receptor (beta chain) described here comes from a study of blood T cell repertoires in COVID-19. About the study: The study drew acute and convalescent COVID-19 samples from the United States, Italy and Spain. From T cells, B-cell-depleted T cells, or PBMCs came the material, which was cDNA or gDNA.

Authors' data handling: Estimates of nucleated cell counts were drawn from the amplification of reference gene primers. Data came from immunoSEQ multiplex PCR; TCRdb stores just in-frame clones and leaves some out. V and J calls and clone size are given by that table; D and trimming were obtained from the DNA. The table shows about 160,000 clones, with about 93% occurring only once. The CDR3 extends over 15 amino acids. Unmatched junction bases numbered 2, after V lost 0 bases and J lost 0 bases. CDR1 and CDR2 from the germline V gene are SEHNR and FQNEAQ (reference sequence). Sequenced: peripheral blood. This sequence originates from a woman aged 45-65 years with acute or convalescent COVID-19. The chain links TRBV7-9 to TRBJ2-7; 7 bases align to TRBD2. Here the CDR3 reads CASSLAGGSSYEQYF. CDR3 sequence (DNA): TGTGCCAGCAGCTTAGCGGGAGGGAGCTCCTACGAGCAGTACTTC. The full variable domain, its missing parts supplied by reference TRBV7-9 and TRBJ2-7, is DTGVSQNPRHKITKRGQNVTFRCDPISEHNRLYWYRQTLGQGPEFLTYFQNEAQLEKSRLLSDRFSAERPKGSFSTLEIQRTEQGDSAMYLCASSLAGGSSYEQYFGPGTRLTVT.